A single TCR beta chain is shown here with its context. The antigen this receptor binds is unknown. Within one base of it there is no much larger clone, and no base qualities were kept. CDR1 and CDR2 were assigned from the germline V gene (reference sequence) as LNHDA and SQIVND. V loses 3 bases, J loses 6 bases, and the germline ends lie 6 bases apart. Measured from the cysteine to the phenylalanine, the CDR3 is 12 residues long. The retained sequence is limited to the CDR3, 36 bases, with the frame set at the first base. The reads were generated on an Illumina HiSeq 1500. TCRdb reprocessed the public reads (quality trimming at Q25 with fastp, clone calling with MiXCR) and kept in-frame beta chains. Rows with a matching CDR3 protein are joined into one entry that keeps the most common DNA and genes. Here the sample has 150,000 to 200,000 distinct CDR3 sequences; roughly 19% occur a single time. Of the sample, less than 3.5% falls within the top ten clones.

This specimen belongs to a study of T cell repertoires in cytomegalovirus infection (dated by TCRdb to the late 2010s). Regarding the complete study: Donor HLA type was relevant to the analysis, as public TCR beta signatures indicated carriage of CMV infection together with the matching HLA type.

On the study overall, not on this receptor specifically: The ex vivo response was dominated by HLA-C-restricted CMV-specific TCR beta clonotypes, and the single most frequent clonotype in two of eight donors was supplied by these HLA-C-restricted clonotypes. In both this cohort and an independent roughly 350-donor cohort, the cumulative frequency of public TCR beta family members distinguished carriers of CMV infection plus the relevant HLA type.

This TCR derives from a human donor in good health (CMV status not recorded). Some clones in this sample may be carry-over from other donors' samples. Sequencing input: PBMCs. The V and J segments used are TRBV19 and TRBJ1-5, with the D segment identity uncertain. The nucleotides read TGTGCCAGTAGTATGGTAGCTCAGCCCCAGCATTTT. Its product reads: CASSMVAQPQHF.